This T cell receptor (beta chain) comes out of a study of T cell repertoires in cytomegalovirus infection. About the research overall: Public TCR beta signatures indicated both CMV infection and matching HLA type. Study-level results: Clonotype analysis showed dominance of the ex vivo response by HLA-C-restricted CMV-specific TCR beta clonotypes. Totalled public TCR beta family frequency picked out people who carried CMV plus the relevant HLA.

Of note for this clonotype: Its target is unknown.

TCRdb processed the reads anew with MiXCR; each CDR3 protein has one entry. The sample has a few hundred thousand distinct CDR3 sequences, almost 30% seen once. Germline V gene sequence: CDR1 SGHTA, CDR2 FQGNSA. The CDR3 has 14 amino acids. Trimming took 3 bases from V and 2 from J; bases not matched to a gene: 3. Sequenced material: cultured PBMCs, taken from culture after CMV antigen stimulation. This TCR came from a human donor in good health (CMV status not recorded). Some clones in this sample may be carry-over from other donors' samples. This chain links TRBV7-2 with TRBJ2-7, with 8 bases fitting TRBD1. As DNA, the CDR3 is TGTGCCAGCAGCTTGCGGACAGGGACCTACGAGCAGTACTTC. It encodes CASSLRTGTYEQYF. The full variable domain, in which reference TRBV7-2 and TRBJ2-7 provide the parts outside the CDR3, is GAGVSQSPSNKVTEKGKDVELRCDPISGHTALYWYRQSLGQGLEFLIYFQGNSAPDKSGLPSDRFSAERTGGSVSTLTIQRTQQEDSAVYLCASSLRTGTYEQYFGPGTRLTVT.